The 8 T cell receptor beta chains in this list originate from one sample, sequenced in a study of Graves' ophthalmopathy and Graves' hyperthyroidism (dated by TCRdb to the late 2010s). Sequencing relied on an Illumina HiSeq 2000. TCR beta CDR3 regions were amplified from RNA transcripts for repertoire sequencing. HTBI primers and the Qiagen OneStep RT-PCR kit were used in a first-round RT-PCR, which was followed by a second-round multiplex PCR, size selection and purification. TCRdb itself trimmed the public reads at Q25 with fastp, ran MiXCR and retained productive beta chains. Every entry covers one CDR3 protein and lists the most common genes and DNA from its rows. This sample lists about 1.1 million distinct CDR3 sequences; roughly 35% were detected once. 11% of the sample lies in the top ten. The specimen was peripheral blood or thyroid tissue (not recorded which). Receptors originate from an adult man with Graves' hyperthyroidism.

In the case of this clonotype: This could be a read error, since a much larger clone is one nucleotide away. The rearrangement links TRBV29-1 to TRBJ1-1; D is perhaps TRBD1 (5 bases). This CDR3 is 11 amino acids long. The V end was cut by 5 bases, the J end by 10 bases, with 14 bases between. Germline loops: CDR1 SQVTM, CDR2 ANQGSEA. CDR3 loop: CSVHQRGGAFF. The CDR3 coding sequence is TGCAGCGTTCACCAGAGGGGTGGAGCTTTCTTT.

The gene calls are TRBV7-8 and TRBJ2-3; no definite D call. Germline V gene lookup returns CDR1 SGHVS and CDR2 FQNEAQ. The V and J ends lost 2 bases and 4 bases respectively, with 10 bases between them. This CDR3 region has 14 residues. The CDR3 DNA is TGTGCCAGCAGCTTACTCGGGTTCGCAGATACGCAGTATTTT. It yields the protein CASSLLGFADTQYF.

The sample holds many counts of this clonotype. J is TRBJ1-2 and V is TRBV29-1, with 8 positions matching TRBD1. Trimming removed 0 bases from V and 6 bases from J; junction bases left unmatched: 9. Germline CDR1 and CDR2: SQVTM and ANQGSEA. The CDR3 totals 15 residues. CDR3 in amino acids: CSVEDRTGSPHGYTF. CDR3 sequence (DNA): TGCAGCGTTGAAGATCGGACAGGGTCTCCTCATGGCTACACCTTC.

This clonotype was found a few times. V gene TRBV19 combines with J gene TRBJ2-5, with a tentative D call TRBD2 (5 bases). Germline CDR1 and CDR2: LNHDA and SQIVND (reference sequence). The CDR3 extends over 15 amino acids. V was clipped by 0 bases and J by 5 bases, with 13 bases between them. The CDR3 spells CASSIEAEEGETQYF. The DNA for the CDR3 is TGTGCCAGTAGTATAGAAGCGGAGGAAGGGGAGACCCAGTACTTC.

This clonotype was counted at least ten times. The chain has TRBV5-1 and TRBJ2-7; 8 positions match TRBD1. The CDR3 runs 16 residues. J was trimmed by 3 bases and V by 0 bases; bases with no gene match: 8. Germline V gene data show CDR1 as SGHRS and CDR2 as YFSETQ. The CDR3 coding sequence is TGCGCCAGCAGCTTGGGACCGGGACAGGCTCACTACGAGCAGTACTTC. Translating gives CASSLGPGQAHYEQYF.

This clonotype was picked up many times. Germline is not matched at one junction end, which may reflect a read error. The rearrangement joins TRBV20-1 to TRBJ2-5; TRBD2 matches 11 bases. Per germline, CDR1 DFQATT and CDR2 SNEGSKA (reference sequence). The CDR3 has 12 residues. CDR3 loop: CSTSGGVKTQYF. CDR3 coding DNA: TGCAGTACTAGCGGGGGTGTAAAGACCCAGTACTTC.

The rearrangement links TRBV6-5 to TRBJ2-2; the match to TRBD2 covers 9 bases. Germline CDR1 MNHEY, CDR2 SVGAGI. The CDR3 runs 16 residues. J was trimmed by 7 bases and V by 2 bases; bases with no gene match: 8. CDR3 protein: CASSYVAGGRIGELFF. As DNA, the CDR3 is TGTGCCAGCAGTTACGTGGCGGGGGGGCGTATCGGGGAGCTGTTTTTT.

This clonotype was seen repeatedly, ten times or more. The chain uses TRBV7-9 and TRBJ2-7, with no clear D. Trimming pared 5 bases from V and 0 bases from J, leaving 8 bases between. The germline gives CDR1 SEHNR, CDR2 FQNEAQ (reference sequence). The CDR3 length is 13 residues. CDR3 amino acids: CASSPVYSYEQYF. Here the CDR3 DNA reads TGTGCCAGCAGCCCCGTTTACTCCTACGAGCAGTACTTC.